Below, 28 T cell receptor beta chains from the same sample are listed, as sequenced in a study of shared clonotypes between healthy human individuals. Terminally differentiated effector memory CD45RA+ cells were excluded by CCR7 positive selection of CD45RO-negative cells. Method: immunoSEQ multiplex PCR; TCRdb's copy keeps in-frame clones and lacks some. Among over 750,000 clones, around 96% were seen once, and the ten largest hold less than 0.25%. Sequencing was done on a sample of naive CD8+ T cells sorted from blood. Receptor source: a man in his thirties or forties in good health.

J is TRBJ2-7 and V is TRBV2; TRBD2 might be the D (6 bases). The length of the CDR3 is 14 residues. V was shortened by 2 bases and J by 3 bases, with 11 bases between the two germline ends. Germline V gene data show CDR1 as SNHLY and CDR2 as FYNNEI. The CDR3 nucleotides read TGTGCCAGCAGTGAATCCCTCGGGGGCTACGAGCAGTACTTC. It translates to CASSESLGGYEQYF. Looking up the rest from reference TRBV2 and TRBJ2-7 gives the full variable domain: EPEVTQTPSHQVTQMGQEVILRCVPISNHLYFYWYRQILGQKVEFLVSFYNNEISEKSEIFDDQFSVERPDGSNFTLKIRSTKLEDSAMYFCASSESLGGYEQYFGPGTRLTVT.

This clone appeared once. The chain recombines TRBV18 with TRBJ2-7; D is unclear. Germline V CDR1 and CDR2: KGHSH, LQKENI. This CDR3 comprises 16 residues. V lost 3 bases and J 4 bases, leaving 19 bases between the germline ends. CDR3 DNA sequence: TGTGCCAGCTCACCCTCGGACCGGGCGTTCGCTTACGAGCAGTACTTC. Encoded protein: CASSPSDRAFAYEQYF.

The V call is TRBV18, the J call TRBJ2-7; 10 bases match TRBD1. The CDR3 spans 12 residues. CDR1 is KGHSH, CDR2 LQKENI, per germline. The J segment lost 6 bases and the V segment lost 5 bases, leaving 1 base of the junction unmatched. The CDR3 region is CASSRQGAEQYF. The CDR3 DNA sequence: TGTGCCAGCTCAAGACAGGGGGCCGAGCAGTACTTC.

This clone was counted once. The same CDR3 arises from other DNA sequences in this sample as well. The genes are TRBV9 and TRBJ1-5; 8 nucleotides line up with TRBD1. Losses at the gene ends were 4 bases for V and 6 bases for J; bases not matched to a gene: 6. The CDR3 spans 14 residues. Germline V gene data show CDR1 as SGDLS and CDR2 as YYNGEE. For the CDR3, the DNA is TGTGCCAGCAGCACTGACAGGGGTGGTCAGCCCCAGCATTTT. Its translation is CASSTDRGGQPQHF.

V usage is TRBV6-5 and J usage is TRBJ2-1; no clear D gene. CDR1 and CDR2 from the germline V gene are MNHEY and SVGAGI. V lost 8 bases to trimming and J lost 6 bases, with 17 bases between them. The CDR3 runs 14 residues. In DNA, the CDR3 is TGTGCCAGCTCTCACCCCTCCGGTTCCAATGAGCAGTTCTTC. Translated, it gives CASSHPSGSNEQFF.

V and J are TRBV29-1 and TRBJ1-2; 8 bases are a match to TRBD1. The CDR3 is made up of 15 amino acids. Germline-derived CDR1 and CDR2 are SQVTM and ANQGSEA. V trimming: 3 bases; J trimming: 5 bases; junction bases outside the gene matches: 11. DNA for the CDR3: TGCAGCGTTGAGCCGTACACACAGGGGGGTTATGGCTACACCTTC. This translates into CSVEPYTQGGYGYTF.

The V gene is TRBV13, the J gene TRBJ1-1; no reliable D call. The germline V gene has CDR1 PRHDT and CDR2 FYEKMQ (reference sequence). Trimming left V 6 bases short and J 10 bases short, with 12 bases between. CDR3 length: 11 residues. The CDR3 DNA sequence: TGTGCCAGCAGTAATATCCCTCCAGCTTTCTTT. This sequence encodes CASSNIPPAFF.

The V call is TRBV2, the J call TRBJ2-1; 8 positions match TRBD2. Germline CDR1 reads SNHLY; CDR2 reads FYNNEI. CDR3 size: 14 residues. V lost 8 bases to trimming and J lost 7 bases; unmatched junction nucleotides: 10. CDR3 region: CASSGGLGTNEQFF. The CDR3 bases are TGTGCCAGCTCGGGGGGACTAGGGACAAATGAGCAGTTCTTC.

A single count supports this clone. CDR3 in amino acids: CASSQDEGTGGNTIYF. The CDR3 DNA sequence: TGCGCCAGCAGCCAAGATGAGGGAACCGGTGGAAACACCATATATTTT. The chain carries TRBV4-3 and TRBJ1-3; D uncertain. Trimming cost V 0 bases and J 3 bases, with 12 bases left between them. Germline CDR1 is LGHNA and CDR2 is YSLEER. This CDR3 is 16 amino acids long.

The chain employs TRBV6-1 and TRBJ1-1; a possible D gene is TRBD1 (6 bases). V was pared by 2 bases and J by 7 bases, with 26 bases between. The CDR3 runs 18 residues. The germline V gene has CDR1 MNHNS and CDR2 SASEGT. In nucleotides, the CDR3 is TGTGCCAGCAGTGAAACCCCCCCACAGGGAAAAATCGGCCTTGAAGCTTTCTTT. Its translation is CASSETPPQGKIGLEAFF.

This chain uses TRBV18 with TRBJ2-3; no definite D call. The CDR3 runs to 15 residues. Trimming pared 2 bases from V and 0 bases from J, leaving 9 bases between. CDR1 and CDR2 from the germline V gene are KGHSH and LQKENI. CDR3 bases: TGTGCCAGCTCACCAATTGAAAGGAGCACAGATACGCAGTATTTT. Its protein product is CASSPIERSTDTQYF.

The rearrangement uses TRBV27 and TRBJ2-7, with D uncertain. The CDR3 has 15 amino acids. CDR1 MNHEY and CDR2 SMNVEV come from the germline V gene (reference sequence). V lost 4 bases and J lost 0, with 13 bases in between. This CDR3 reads CASSYKGAGSYEQYF. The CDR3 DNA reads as TGTGCCAGCAGTTACAAGGGCGCTGGCTCCTACGAGCAGTACTTC.

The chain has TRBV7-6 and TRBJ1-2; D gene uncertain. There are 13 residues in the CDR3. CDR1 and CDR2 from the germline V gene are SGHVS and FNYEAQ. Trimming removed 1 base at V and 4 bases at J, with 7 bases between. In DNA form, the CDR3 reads TGTGCCAGCAGCTTAGGACGGAGCTATGGCTACACCTTC. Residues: CASSLGRSYGYTF.

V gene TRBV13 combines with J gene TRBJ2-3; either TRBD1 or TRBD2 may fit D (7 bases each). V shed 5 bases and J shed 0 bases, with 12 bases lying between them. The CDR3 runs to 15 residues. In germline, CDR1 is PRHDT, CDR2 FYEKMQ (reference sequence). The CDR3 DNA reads TGTGCCAGCAGCCTCAGGGGGGGGAGCACAGATACGCAGTATTTT. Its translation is CASSLRGGSTDTQYF.

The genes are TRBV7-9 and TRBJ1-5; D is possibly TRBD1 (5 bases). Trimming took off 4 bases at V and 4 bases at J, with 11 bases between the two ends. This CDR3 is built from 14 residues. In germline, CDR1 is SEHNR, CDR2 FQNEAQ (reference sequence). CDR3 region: CASSSKGLNQPQHF. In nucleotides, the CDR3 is TGTGCCAGCAGCTCTAAGGGACTTAATCAGCCCCAGCATTTT.

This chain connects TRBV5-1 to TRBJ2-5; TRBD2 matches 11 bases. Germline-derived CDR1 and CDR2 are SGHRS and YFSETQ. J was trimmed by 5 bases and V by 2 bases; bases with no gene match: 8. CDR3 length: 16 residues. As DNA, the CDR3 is TGCGCCAGCAGCTTAGGGACTAGCGGAGTTAGGGAGACCCAGTACTTC. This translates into CASSLGTSGVRETQYF.

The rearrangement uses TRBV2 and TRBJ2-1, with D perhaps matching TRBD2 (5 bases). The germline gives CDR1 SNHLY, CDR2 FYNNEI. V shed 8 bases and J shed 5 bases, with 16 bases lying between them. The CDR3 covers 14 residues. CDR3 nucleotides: TGTGCCAGCTCCGGAAGGACTTCGGACAATGAGCAGTTCTTC. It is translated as CASSGRTSDNEQFF.

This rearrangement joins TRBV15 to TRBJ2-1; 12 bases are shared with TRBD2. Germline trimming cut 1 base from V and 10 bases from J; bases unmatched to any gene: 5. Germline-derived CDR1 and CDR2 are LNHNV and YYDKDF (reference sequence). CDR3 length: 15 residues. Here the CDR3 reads CATSRVTSGSLEQFF. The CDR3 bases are TGTGCCACCAGCAGAGTGACTAGCGGGAGTTTGGAGCAGTTCTTC.

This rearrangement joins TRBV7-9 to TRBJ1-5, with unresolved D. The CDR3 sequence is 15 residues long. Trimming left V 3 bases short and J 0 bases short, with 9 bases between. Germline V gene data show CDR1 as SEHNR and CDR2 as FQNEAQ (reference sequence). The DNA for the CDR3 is TGTGCCAGCAGCTTCGCAGGAATTAGCAATCAGCCCCAGCATTTT. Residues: CASSFAGISNQPQHF. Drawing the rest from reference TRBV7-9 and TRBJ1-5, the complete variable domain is DTGVSQNPRHKITKRGQNVTFRCDPISEHNRLYWYRQTLGQGPEFLTYFQNEAQLEKSRLLSDRFSAERPKGSFSTLEIQRTEQGDSAMYLCASSFAGISNQPQHFGDGTRLSIL.

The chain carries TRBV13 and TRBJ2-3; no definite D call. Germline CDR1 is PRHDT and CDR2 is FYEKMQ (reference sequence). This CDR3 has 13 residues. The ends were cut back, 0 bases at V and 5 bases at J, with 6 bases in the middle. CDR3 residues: CASSLGGQDTQYF. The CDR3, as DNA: TGTGCCAGCAGCTTAGGTGGCCAAGATACGCAGTATTTT.

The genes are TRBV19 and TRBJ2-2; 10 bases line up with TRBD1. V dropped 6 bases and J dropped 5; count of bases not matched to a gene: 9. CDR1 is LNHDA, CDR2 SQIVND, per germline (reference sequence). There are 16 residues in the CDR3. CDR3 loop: CASRGQGVPGTGELFF. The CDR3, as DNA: TGTGCCAGTAGAGGACAGGGGGTCCCCGGGACCGGGGAGCTGTTTTTT.

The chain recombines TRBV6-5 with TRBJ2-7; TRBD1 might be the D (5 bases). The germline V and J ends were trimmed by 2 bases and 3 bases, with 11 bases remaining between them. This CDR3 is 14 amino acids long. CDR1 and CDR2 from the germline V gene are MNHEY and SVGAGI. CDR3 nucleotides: TGTGCCAGCAGTTACCTCGGCAGGGTCTACGAGCAGTACTTC. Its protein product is CASSYLGRVYEQYF.

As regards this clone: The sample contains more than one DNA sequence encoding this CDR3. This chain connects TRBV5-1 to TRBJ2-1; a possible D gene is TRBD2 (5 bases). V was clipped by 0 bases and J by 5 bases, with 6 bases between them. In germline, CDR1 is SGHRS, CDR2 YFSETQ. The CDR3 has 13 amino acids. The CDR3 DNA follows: TGCGCCAGCAGCTTGGTCGGGAACAATGAGCAGTTCTTC. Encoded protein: CASSLVGNNEQFF.

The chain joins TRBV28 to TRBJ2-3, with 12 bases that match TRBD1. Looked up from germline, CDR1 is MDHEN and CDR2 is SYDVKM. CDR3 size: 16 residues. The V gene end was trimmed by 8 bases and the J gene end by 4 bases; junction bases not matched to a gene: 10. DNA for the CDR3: TGTGCCAGCGGCGGGACAGGGGGCGAAGGTCCAGATACGCAGTATTTT. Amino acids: CASGGTGGEGPDTQYF.

CDR3 protein: CASAFGNTIYF. The CDR3 DNA reads TGTGCCAGCGCGTTCGGAAACACCATATATTTT. The chain is built from TRBV9 and TRBJ1-3; D not certain. Trimming left V 7 bases short and J 4 bases short, with 6 bases between. In germline, CDR1 is SGDLS, CDR2 YYNGEE. This CDR3 has 11 amino acids.

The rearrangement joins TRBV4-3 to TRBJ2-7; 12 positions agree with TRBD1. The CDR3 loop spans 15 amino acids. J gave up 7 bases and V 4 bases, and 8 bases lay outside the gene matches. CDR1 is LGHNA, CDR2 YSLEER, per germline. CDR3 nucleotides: TGCGCCAGCAGCCTCTCGGGACAGGGGGCTGAGGAGCAGTACTTC. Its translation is CASSLSGQGAEEQYF.

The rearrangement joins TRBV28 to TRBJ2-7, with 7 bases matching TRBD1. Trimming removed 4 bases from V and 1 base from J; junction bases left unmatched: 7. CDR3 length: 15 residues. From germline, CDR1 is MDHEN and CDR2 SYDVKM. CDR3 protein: CASSYPGQNSYEQYF. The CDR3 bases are TGTGCCAGCAGTTATCCGGGACAGAATTCCTACGAGCAGTACTTC.

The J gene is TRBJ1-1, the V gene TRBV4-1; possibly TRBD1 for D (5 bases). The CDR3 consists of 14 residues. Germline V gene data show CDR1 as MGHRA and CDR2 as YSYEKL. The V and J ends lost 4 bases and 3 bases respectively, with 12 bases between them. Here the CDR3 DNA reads TGCGCCAGCAGCCGAAGAGACAGTCACACTGAAGCTTTCTTT. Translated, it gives CASSRRDSHTEAFF.